The 10 T cell receptor beta chains below were found in one sample sequenced in a study of tumor-infiltrating lymphocytes in glioblastoma multiforme. TCR beta libraries were built from RNA through three nested multiplex PCR rounds using modified ARM-PCR. TCRdb re-derived calls from the multiplex PCR reads in MiXCR, one entry per CDR3 protein. Among over 8,000 distinct CDR3 sequences listed, 65% to 75% were seen once. The specimen sequenced was brain tumor tissue. The receptors originated from a male donor with glioblastoma.

V is TRBV11-2 and J is TRBJ2-1; D unclear. V was pared by 6 bases and J by 4 bases, with 7 bases between. The germline V gene encodes CDR1 SGHAT and CDR2 FQNNGV. CDR3 length: 12 amino acids. Here the CDR3 reads CASRGAYNEQFF. CDR3 coding DNA: TGTGCCAGCAGGGGTGCATACAATGAGCAGTTCTTC.

This clonotype was found once. The junction departs from germline at one end; a sequencing error may be responsible. The chain links TRBV6-2 or TRBV6-3 to TRBJ2-2, with D tentatively TRBD2 (6 bases). CDR1 is MNHEY and CDR2 is SVGEGT in the germline V gene. This CDR3 has 10 residues. The CDR3 here is CASRDRELLF. CDR3 nucleotide sequence: TGTGCCAGCAGAGACCGGGAGCTGCTTTTT.

This clonotype showed up just once. Here the CDR3 reads CSASTSLNTEAFF. CDR3 nucleotide sequence: TGCAGTGCTAGCACCAGCCTGAACACTGAAGCTTTCTTT. The chain uses TRBV20-1 and TRBJ1-1; D is uncertain. The germline V gene has CDR1 DFQATT and CDR2 SNEGSKA (reference sequence). Trimming cost V 3 bases and J 0 bases, with 8 bases left between them. This CDR3 has 13 residues.

This sequence joins TRBV5-1 and TRBJ1-2; D gene ambiguous. Per the germline V gene, CDR1 is SGHRS and CDR2 is YFSETQ. This CDR3 comprises 13 residues. V was pared by 0 bases and J by 0 bases, with 3 bases between. In nucleotides, the CDR3 is TGCGCCAGCAGCTTGGCAACTAACTATGGCTACACCTTC. It encodes CASSLATNYGYTF.

This chain uses TRBV5-4 with TRBJ1-6, with TRBD1 as a possible D gene (5 bases). V was cut by 3 bases and J by 5 bases, with 15 bases left in between. The CDR3 has 16 residues. CDR1 and CDR2 (germline): SGHNT, YYREEE (reference sequence). CDR3 in amino acids: CASSSVREDDNSPLHF. For the CDR3, the DNA is TGTGCCAGCAGCTCGGTCAGGGAGGATGATAATTCACCCCTCCACTTT.

For this clonotype: No conserved phenylalanine or tryptophan ends this CDR3, so it is likely a read error. The DNA is omitted, as the CDR3 cannot be located on it reliably, and the CDR3 follows TCRdb's listing. This sequence joins TRBV11-3 and TRBJ2-2. Germline CDR1 SGHNT, CDR2 YENEEA. The CDR3 totals 12 residues, both ends included. The CDR3 protein is CASSLRSGELFL.

The chain combines TRBV5-6 with TRBJ2-7; TRBD2 agrees at 9 bases. This CDR3 is 15 amino acids long. The germline CDR1 and CDR2 sequences are SGHDT and YYEEEE. J gave up 3 bases and V 4 bases, and 8 bases lay outside the gene matches. The CDR3 coding sequence is TGTGCCAGCAGCGGCCTAGCGACTAGCGGCTACGAGCAGTACTTC. Translation gives CASSGLATSGYEQYF.

As to this clonotype: Because the CDR3 is missing its conserved closing phenylalanine or tryptophan, this is likely a read error. It is unclear where the CDR3 begins or ends on the DNA, so no DNA is shown, and the CDR3 is as TCRdb lists it. J is TRBJ2-3 and V is TRBV11-2. Germline V gives CDR1 SGHAT, CDR2 FQNNGV. The CDR3 is 14 residues long, counting both termini. CDR3 sequence reads: CASSLQGMADTRYL.

By share, this clonotype counts as medium-sized. This chain uses TRBV29-1 with TRBJ1-3, with 7 bases identical to TRBD1. Germline assignment: CDR1 SQVTM and CDR2 ANQGSEA. There are 14 residues in the CDR3. J lost 0 bases, V lost 7 bases, and 6 bases had no gene match. The CDR3 DNA reads as TGCAGCGCGAACCGGGACAGCTCTGGAAACACCATATATTTT. Amino acids: CSANRDSSGNTIYF.

Regarding this clonotype: At one of its ends the junction is not consistent with the germline gene, which may arise from a read error. The genes are TRBV6-2 or TRBV6-3 and TRBJ2-3, with no clear D. Germline-derived CDR1 and CDR2 are MNHEY and SVGEGT. The CDR3 covers 14 residues. DNA for the CDR3: TGTGCCAGCGGCACGACACCGAACACAGATAGGCAGTACTTT. This encodes CASGTTPNTDRQYF.